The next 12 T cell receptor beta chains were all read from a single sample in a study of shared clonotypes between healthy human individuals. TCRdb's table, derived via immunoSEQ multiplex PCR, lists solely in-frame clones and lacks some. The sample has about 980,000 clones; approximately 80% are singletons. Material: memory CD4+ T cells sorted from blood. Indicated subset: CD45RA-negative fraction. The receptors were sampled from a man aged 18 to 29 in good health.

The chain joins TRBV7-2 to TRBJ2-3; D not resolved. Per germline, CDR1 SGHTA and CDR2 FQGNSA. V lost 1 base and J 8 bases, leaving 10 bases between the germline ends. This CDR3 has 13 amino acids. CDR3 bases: TGTGCCAGCAGCTTAGAACAGCTCGTTACGCAGTATTTT. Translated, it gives CASSLEQLVTQYF.

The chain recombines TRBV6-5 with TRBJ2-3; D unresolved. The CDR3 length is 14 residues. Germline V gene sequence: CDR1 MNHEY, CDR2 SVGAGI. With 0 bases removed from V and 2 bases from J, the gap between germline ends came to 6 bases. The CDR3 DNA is TGTGCCAGCAGTTACTCGATTCACACAGATACGCAGTATTTT. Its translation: CASSYSIHTDTQYF.

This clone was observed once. DNA of the CDR3: TGTGCCAGCAGTGCCCAGACTAGCGGGAGTGGCAATGAGCAGTTCTTC. Amino acids: CASSAQTSGSGNEQFF. The rearrangement links TRBV2 to TRBJ2-1, with 12 positions matching TRBD2. The CDR3 contains 16 residues. Germline CDR1 is SNHLY and CDR2 is FYNNEI. The trim removed 4 bases at V and 6 bases at J, leaving 7 bases unmatched.

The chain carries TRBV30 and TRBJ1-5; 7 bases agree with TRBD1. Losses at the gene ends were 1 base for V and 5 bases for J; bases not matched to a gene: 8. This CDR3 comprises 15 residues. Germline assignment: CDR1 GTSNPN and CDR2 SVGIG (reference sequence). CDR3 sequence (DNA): TGTGCCTGGAGTGCCGTCGGGAGGGGGCATCAGCCCCAGCATTTT. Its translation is CAWSAVGRGHQPQHF.

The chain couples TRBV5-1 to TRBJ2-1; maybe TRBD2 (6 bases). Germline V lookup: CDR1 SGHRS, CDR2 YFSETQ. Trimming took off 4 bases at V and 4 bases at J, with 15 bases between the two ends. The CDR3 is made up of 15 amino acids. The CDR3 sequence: CASSPGTAGYNEQFF. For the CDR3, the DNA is TGCGCCAGCAGCCCTGGGACTGCAGGGTACAATGAGCAGTTCTTC. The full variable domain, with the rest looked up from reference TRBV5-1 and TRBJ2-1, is KAGVTQTPRYLIKTRGQQVTLSCSPISGHRSVSWYQQTPGQGLQFLFEYFSETQRNKGNFPGRFSGRQFSNSRSEMNVSTLELGDSALYLCASSPGTAGYNEQFFGPGTRLTVL.

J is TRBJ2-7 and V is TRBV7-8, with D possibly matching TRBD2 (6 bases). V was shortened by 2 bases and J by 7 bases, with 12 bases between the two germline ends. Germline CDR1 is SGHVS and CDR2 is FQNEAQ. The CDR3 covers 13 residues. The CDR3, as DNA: TGTGCCAGCAGCTTACGGTCTGGGAGGGAGCAGTACTTC. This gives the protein CASSLRSGREQYF. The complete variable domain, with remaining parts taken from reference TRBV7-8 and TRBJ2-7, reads GAGVSQSPRYKVAKRGQDVALRCDPISGHVSLFWYQQALGQGPEFLTYFQNEAQLDKSGLPSDRFFAERPEGSVSTLKIQRTQQEDSAVYLCASSLRSGREQYFGPGTRLTVT.

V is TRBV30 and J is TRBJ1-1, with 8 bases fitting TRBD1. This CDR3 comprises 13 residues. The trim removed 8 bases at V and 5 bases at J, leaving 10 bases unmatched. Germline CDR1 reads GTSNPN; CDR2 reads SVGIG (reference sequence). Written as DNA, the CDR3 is TGTGCCCTCACACAGGGGGGGGTAACTGAAGCTTTCTTT. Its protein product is CALTQGGVTEAFF.

CDR3 loop: CASSGGSQIDTQYF. DNA of the CDR3: TGCGCCAGCAGCGGGGGGAGTCAAATAGATACGCAGTATTTT. The rearrangement links TRBV5-1 to TRBJ2-3, with TRBD2 as a possible D gene (6 bases). This CDR3 is 14 amino acids long. Germline V gene lookup returns CDR1 SGHRS and CDR2 YFSETQ. Trimming took 4 bases from V and 5 from J, leaving 14 bases between them.

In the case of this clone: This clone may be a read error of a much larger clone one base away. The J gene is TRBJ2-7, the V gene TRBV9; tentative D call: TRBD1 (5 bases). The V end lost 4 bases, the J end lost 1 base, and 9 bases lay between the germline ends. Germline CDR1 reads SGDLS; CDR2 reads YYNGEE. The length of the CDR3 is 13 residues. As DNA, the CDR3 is TGTGCCAGCAGCTCCCCAGGGTCCTACGAGCAGTACTTC. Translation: CASSSPGSYEQYF. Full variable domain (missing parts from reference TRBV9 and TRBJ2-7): DSGVTQTPKHLITATGQRVTLRCSPRSGDLSVYWYQQSLDQGLQFLIQYYNGEERAKGNILERFSAQQFPDLHSELNLSSLELGDSALYFCASSSPGSYEQYFGPGTRLTVT.

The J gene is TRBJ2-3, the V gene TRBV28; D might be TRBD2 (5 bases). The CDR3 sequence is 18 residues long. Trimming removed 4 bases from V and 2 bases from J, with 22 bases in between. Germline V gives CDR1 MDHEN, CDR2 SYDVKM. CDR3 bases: TGTGCCAGCAGTTCGAGTTGGGCGGGTGTCCTCCCCACAGATACGCAGTATTTT. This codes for CASSSSWAGVLPTDTQYF.

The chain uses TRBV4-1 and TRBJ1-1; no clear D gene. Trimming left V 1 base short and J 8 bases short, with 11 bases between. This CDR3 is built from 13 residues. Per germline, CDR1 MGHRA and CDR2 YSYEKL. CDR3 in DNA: TGCGCCAGCAGCCAAGGACTGAAACAGGAAGCTTTCTTT. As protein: CASSQGLKQEAFF.

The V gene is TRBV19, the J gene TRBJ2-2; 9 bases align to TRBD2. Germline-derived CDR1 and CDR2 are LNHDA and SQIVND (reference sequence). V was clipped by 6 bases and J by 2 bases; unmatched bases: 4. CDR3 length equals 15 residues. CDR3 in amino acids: CASRLSGSNTGELFF. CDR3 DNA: TGTGCCAGTAGGCTTAGCGGGAGTAACACCGGGGAGCTGTTTTTT.